The following is a TCR beta chain sequence with its context. Its matching antigen is unknown. There were no patients who had received any treatment before thyroid surgery. With MiXCR, TCRdb reprocessed the PCR reads. The sample records 14,000 to 15,000 clones, around 4% being singletons. This sample stems from a study of metastatic and nonmetastatic thyroid tumors. Study-wide results and caveats: Significantly greater TCR beta diversity was reportedly found in malignant thyroid tumors than in benign nodules (in blood and tumor).

Sequencing input: tumor tissue. This TCR came from a female donor with papillary thyroid cancer or a benign thyroid nodule (not recorded which). Some clones in this sample may be carry-over from other donors' samples.

Written as DNA, the CDR3 is TGTGCCAGCAGTGAAGCGGGTGGACTAGGGGAGCTGTTTTTT. Translating it yields CASSEAGGLGELFF. The V call is TRBV6-1, the J call TRBJ2-2, with a weak D call TRBD2 (6 bases). The CDR3 totals 14 residues. V lost 0 bases and J lost 8, with 10 bases in between. The germline V gene has CDR1 MNHNS and CDR2 SASEGT.